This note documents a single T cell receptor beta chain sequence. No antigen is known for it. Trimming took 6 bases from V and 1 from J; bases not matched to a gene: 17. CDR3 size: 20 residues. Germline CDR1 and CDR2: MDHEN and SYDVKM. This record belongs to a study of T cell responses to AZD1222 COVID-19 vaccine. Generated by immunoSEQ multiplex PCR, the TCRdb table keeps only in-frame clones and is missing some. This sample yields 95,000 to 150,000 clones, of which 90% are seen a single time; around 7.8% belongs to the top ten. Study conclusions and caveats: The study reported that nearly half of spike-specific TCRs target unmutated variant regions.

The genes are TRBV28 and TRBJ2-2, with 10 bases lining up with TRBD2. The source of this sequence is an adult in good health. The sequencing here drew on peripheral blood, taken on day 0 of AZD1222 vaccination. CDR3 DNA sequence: TGTGCCAGCAGCGTCGGGCCTACTAGCGGGGTTTCGGTGAACACCGGGGAGCTGTTTTTT. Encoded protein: CASSVGPTSGVSVNTGELFF.